The sequence of this TCR beta chain was determined in a study of cytomegalovirus exposure and HLA in healthy donors (dated by TCRdb to about 2017). For context, the study as a whole: A later analysis indicated that the roughly 120 validation repertoires were generated on the platform also employed for the roughly 650 repertoires of the first cohort. High-throughput TCR immunosequencing, statistical association of individual TCRs with disease status, and machine learning were combined to predict cytomegalovirus infection status. In addition to the first cohort of 666 subjects, a separate validation cohort of approximately 130 different subjects was used. The study was designed to test whether signatures of past pathogen exposure could be identified by cataloging public T cell receptors. What the authors observed across the whole study: A later analysis lacked HLA typing for the validation cohort, so it scored co-occurrence in that cohort across all 120 or so repertoires. A few of the identified cytomegalovirus-associated TCR beta chains were confirmed in vitro to be specific for cytomegalovirus antigens. The authors suggested that the approach could potentially be extended to other disease states and immunological phenotypes. Across donors, most TCR sequences were observed very rarely, whereas some public TCRs were present in many individuals. The study listed 164 TCR beta chains as associated with cytomegalovirus. Of the cluster scores, 90% to 95% were above 0 in a later analysis, which found that TCRs clustered in the first cohort also tended to co-occur in the approximately 110 validation repertoires. The classifier was reported to diagnose cytomegalovirus status with high specificity and sensitivity in both the original cohort and the validation cohort.

CDR1 and CDR2 (SGHDT, YYEEEE) derive from the germline V gene. The CDR3, cysteine through phenylalanine, is 14 amino acids long. The entry retains the CDR3 DNA only, 42 bases that are in frame from base 1. Unmatched junction bases come to 3, with V trimmed by 0 bases and J by 3 bases. The library was prepared using the immunoSEQ multiplex PCR assay. The source study handled its data this way. A statistical classification framework was built for diagnosing cytomegalovirus status from the catalog of TCR beta chain sequences. TCRdb retrieved this table from immuneACCESS and kept in-frame rearrangements only. Not all clones are present; in checked studies, unresolved V genes account for under half, and no reason is known for the remainder. V, J and clone size are those of that table, while D and trimming were read from the DNA. The sample table contains some 320,000 clones; only one count was recorded for 87% of them. The ten largest account for about 1.2% of the sample.

Regarding this clone: What this receptor recognizes is not known. The sample holds no much larger clone one base away, and base qualities are not on file.

Separate from the roughly 660-subject first cohort, the validation cohort of 120 subjects was the group to which the donors belonged. Recombination connected TRBV5-6 to TRBJ2-7; TRBD1 agrees with 7 junctional bases. The specimen sequenced was PBMCs. The sequence came from a woman in her twenties or thirties in good health and CMV-seropositive. The CDR3 protein sequence reads: CASSLGQGFYEQYF. The DNA sequence is given as TGTGCCAGCAGCTTGGGACAGGGATTCTACGAGCAGTACTTC.